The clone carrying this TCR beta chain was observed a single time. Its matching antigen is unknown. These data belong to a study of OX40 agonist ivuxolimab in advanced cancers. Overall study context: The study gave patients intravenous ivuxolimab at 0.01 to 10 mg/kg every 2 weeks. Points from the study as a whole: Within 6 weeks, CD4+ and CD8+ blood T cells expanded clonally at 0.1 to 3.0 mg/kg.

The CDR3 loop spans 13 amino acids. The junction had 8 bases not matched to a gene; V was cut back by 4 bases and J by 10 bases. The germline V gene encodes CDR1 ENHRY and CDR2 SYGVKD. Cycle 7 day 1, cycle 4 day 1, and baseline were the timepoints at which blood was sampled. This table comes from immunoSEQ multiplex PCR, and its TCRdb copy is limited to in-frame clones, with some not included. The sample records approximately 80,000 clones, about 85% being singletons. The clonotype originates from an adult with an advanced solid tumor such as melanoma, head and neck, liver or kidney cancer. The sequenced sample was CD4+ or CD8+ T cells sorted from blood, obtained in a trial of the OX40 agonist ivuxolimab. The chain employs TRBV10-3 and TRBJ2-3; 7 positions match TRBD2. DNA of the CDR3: TGTGCCATCAGTGGAGCGGGAAGTGAGGCGCAGTATTTT. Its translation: CAISGAGSEAQYF.